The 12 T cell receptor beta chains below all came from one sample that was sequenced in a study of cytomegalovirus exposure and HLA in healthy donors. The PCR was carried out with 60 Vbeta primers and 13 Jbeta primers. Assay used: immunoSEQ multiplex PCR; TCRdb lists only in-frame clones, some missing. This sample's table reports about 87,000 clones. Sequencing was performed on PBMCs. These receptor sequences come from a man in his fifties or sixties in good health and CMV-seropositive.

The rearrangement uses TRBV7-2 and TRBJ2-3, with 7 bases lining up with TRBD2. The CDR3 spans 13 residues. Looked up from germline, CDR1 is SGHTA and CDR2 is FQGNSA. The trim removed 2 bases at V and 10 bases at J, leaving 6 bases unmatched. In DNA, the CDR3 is TGTGCCAGCAGCTTAAACCGTGGGAGGGCGCAGTATTTT. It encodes CASSLNRGRAQYF.

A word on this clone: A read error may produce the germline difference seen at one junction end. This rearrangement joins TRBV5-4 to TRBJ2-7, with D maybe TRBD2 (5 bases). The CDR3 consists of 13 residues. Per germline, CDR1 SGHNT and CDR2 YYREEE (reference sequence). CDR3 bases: TGTGCCAACAGCGGAGGCCCTTCCTACGAGCAGTACTTC. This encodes CANSGGPSYEQYF.

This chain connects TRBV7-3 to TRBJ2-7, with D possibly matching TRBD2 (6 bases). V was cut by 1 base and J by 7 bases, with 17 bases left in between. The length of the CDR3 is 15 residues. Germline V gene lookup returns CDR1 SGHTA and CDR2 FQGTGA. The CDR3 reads CASSLSRREAEEQYF. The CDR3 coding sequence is TGTGCCAGCAGCTTAAGCCGCAGGGAGGCAGAGGAGCAGTACTTC.

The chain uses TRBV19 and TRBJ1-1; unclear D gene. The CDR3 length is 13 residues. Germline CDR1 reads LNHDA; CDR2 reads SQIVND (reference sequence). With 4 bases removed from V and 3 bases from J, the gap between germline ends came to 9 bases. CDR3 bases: TGTGCCAGTAGTAACTTTGGTCACACTGAAGCTTTCTTT. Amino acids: CASSNFGHTEAFF.

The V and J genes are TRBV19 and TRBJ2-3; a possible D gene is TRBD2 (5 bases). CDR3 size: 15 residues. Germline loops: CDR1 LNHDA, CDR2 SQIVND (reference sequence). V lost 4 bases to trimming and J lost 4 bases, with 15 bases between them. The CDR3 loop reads CASSTPGEIPDTQYF. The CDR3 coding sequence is TGTGCCAGTAGTACCCCTGGGGAGATTCCAGATACGCAGTATTTT.

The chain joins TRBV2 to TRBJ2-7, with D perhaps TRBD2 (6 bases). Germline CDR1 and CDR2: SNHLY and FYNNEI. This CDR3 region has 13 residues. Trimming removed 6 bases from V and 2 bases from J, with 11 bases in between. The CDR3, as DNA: TGTGCCAGCAGACCGGACTATGCCTACGAGCAGTACTTC. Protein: CASRPDYAYEQYF.

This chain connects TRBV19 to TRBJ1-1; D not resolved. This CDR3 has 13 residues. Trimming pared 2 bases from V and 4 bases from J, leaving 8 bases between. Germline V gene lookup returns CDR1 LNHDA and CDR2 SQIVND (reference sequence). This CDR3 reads CASSIWGGTEAFF. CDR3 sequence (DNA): TGTGCCAGTAGTATATGGGGAGGCACTGAAGCTTTCTTT.

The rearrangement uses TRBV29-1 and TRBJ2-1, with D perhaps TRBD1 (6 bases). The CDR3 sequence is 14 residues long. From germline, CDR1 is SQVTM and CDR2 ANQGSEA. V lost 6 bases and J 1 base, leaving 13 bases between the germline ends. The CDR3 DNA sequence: TGCAGCGTCTCCGGGGACACATCCTACAATGAGCAGTTCTTC. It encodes CSVSGDTSYNEQFF.

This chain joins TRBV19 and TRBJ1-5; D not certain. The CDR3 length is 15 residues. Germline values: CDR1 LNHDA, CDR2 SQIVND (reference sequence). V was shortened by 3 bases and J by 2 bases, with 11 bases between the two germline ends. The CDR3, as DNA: TGTGCCAGTAGTATGAGTTACAGAGGCAATCAGCCCCAGCATTTT. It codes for CASSMSYRGNQPQHF.

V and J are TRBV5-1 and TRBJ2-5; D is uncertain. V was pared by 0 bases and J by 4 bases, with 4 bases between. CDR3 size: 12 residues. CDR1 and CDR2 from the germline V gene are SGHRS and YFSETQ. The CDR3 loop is CASSLARETQYF. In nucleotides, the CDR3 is TGCGCCAGCAGCTTGGCCCGAGAGACCCAGTACTTC.

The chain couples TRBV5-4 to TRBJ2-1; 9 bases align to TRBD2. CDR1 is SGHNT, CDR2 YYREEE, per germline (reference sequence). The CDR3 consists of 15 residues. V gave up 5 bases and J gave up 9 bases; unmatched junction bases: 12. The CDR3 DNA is TGTGCCAGCAGTCCAAGCGGGAGGTGGGTGGGTGAGCAGTTCTTC. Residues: CASSPSGRWVGEQFF. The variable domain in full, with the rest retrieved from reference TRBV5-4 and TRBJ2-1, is ETGVTQSPTHLIKTRGQQVTLRCSSQSGHNTVSWYQQALGQGPQFIFQYYREEENGRGNFPPRFSGLQFPNYSSELNVNALELDDSALYLCASSPSGRWVGEQFFGPGTRLTVL.

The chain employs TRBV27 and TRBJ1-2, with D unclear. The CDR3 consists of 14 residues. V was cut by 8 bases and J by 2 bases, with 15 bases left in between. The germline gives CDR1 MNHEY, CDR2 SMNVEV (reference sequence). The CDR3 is CASGRPRENYGYTF. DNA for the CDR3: TGTGCCAGCGGACGGCCGAGGGAAAACTATGGCTACACCTTC.